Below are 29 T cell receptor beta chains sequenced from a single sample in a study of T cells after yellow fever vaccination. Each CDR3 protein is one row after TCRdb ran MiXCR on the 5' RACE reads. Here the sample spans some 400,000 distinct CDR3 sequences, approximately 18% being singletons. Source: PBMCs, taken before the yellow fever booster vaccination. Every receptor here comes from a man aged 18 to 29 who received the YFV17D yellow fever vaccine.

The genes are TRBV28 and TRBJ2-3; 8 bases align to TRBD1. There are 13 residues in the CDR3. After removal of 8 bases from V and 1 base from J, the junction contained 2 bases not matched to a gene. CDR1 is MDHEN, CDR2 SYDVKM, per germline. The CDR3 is CASAGQGTDTQYF. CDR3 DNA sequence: TGTGCCAGCGCGGGACAGGGCACAGATACGCAGTATTTT.

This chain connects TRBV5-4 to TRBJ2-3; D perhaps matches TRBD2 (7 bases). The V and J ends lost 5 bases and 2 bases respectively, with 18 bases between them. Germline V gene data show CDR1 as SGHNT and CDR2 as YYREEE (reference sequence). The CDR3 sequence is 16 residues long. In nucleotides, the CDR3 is TGTGCCAGCAGTCTCGGGGGGCAGGCACTCACAGATACGCAGTATTTT. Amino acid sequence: CASSLGGQALTDTQYF.

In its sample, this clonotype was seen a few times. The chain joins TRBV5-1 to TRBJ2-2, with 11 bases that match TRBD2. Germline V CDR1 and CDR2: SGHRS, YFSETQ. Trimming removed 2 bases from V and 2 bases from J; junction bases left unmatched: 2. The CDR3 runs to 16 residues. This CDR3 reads CASSFGTSGNTGELFF. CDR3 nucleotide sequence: TGCGCCAGCAGCTTTGGGACTAGCGGTAACACCGGGGAGCTGTTTTTT. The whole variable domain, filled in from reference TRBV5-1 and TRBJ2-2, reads KAGVTQTPRYLIKTRGQQVTLSCSPISGHRSVSWYQQTPGQGLQFLFEYFSETQRNKGNFPGRFSGRQFSNSRSEMNVSTLELGDSALYLCASSFGTSGNTGELFFGEGSRLTVL.

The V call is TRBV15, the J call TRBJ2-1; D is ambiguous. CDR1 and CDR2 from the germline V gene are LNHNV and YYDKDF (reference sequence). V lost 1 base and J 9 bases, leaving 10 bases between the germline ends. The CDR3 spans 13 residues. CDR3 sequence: CATSRGSFGEQFF. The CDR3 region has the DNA TGTGCCACCAGCAGAGGAAGCTTTGGTGAGCAGTTCTTC.

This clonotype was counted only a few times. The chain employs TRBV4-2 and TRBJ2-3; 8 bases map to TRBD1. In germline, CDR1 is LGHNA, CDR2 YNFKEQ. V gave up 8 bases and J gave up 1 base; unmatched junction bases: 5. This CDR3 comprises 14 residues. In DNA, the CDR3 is TGTGCCAGCGGGGCGGGACAGGGCACAGATACGCAGTATTTT. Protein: CASGAGQGTDTQYF.

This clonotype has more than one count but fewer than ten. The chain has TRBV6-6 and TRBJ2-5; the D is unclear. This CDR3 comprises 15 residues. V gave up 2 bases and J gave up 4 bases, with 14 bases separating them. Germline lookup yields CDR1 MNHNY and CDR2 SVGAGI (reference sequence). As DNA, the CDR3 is TGTGCCAGCAGTTACGAGACTCCCCTAGGAGAGACCCAGTACTTC. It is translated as CASSYETPLGETQYF.

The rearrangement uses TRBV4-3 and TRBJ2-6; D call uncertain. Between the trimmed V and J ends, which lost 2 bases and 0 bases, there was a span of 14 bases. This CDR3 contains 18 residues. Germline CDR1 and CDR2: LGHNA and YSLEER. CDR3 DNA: TGCGCCAGCAGCCAATGGATTCAAATTTACTCTGGGGCCAACGTCCTGACTTTC. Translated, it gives CASSQWIQIYSGANVLTF.

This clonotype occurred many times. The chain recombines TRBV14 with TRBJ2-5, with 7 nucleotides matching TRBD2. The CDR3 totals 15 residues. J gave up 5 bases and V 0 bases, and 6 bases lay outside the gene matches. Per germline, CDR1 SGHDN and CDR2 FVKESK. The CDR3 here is CASSQELAGVETQYF. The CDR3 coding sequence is TGTGCCAGCAGCCAAGAACTGGCGGGGGTGGAGACCCAGTACTTC.

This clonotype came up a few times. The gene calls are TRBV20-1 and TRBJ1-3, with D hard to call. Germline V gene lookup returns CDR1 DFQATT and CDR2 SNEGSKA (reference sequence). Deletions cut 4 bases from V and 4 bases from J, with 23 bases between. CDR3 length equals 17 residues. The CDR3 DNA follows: TGCAGTGCTACCGGTGTTCTGCCCCCGGTGGACGGAAACACCATATATTTT. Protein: CSATGVLPPVDGNTIYF.

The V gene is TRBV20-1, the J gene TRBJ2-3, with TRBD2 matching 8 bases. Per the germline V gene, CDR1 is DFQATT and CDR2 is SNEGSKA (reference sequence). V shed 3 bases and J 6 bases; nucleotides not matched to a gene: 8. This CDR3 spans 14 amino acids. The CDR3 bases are TGCAGTGCTAGTCGGGGGGGGCCAGGGGATACGCAGTATTTT. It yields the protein CSASRGGPGDTQYF.

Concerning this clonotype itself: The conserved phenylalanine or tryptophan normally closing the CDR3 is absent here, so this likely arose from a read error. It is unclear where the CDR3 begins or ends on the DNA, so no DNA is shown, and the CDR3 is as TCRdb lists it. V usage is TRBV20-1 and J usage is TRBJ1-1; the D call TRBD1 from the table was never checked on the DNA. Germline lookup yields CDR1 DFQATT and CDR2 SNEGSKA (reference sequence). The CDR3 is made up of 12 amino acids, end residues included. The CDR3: CSARAPGTGVGI.

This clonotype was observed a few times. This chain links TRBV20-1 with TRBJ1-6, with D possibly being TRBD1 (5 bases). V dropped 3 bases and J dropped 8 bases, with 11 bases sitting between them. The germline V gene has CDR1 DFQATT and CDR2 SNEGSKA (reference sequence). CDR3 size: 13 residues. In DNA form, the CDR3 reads TGCAGTGCTAGGGATCCGGGGGATTCACCCCTCCACTTT. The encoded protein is CSARDPGDSPLHF.

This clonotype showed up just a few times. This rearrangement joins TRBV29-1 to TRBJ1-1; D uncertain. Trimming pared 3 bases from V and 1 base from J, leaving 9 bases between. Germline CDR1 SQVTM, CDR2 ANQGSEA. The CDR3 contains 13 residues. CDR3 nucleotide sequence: TGCAGCGTTGAGTGGGCGAAGAACACTGAAGCTTTCTTT. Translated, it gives CSVEWAKNTEAFF. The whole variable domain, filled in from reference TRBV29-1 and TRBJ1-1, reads SAVISQKPSRDICQRGTSLTIQCQVDSQVTMMFWYRQQPGQSLTLIATANQGSEATYESGFVIDKFPISRPNLTFSTLTVSNMSPEDSSIYLCSVEWAKNTEAFFGQGTRLTVV.

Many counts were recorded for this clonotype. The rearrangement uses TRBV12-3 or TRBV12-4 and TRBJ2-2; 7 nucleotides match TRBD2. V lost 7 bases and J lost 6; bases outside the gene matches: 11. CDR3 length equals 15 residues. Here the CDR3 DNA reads TGTGCCAGCAATTTGGCGGGGGAGGTGCCCGGGGAGCTGTTTTTT. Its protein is CASNLAGEVPGELFF.

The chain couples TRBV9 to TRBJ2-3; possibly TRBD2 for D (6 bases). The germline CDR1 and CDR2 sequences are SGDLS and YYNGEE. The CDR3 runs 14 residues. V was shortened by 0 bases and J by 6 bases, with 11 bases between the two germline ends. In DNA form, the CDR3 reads TGTGCCAGCAGCGTAGCCGGTAGCGGCGATACGCAGTATTTT. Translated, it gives CASSVAGSGDTQYF.

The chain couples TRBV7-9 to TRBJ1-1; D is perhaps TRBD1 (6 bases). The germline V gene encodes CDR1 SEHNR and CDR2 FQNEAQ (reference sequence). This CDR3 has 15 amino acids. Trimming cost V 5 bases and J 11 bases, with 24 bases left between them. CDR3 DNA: TGTGCCAGCAGCAACCGGCTCGGGACACAGGGAGGGGCTTTCTTT. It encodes CASSNRLGTQGGAFF.

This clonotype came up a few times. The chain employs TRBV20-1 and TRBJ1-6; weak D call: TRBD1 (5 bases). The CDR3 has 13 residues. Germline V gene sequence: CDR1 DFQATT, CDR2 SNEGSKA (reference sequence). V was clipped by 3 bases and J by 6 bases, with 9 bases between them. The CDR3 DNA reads TGCAGTGCTAGGGGGGTCCCTAATTCACCCCTCCACTTT. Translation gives CSARGVPNSPLHF.

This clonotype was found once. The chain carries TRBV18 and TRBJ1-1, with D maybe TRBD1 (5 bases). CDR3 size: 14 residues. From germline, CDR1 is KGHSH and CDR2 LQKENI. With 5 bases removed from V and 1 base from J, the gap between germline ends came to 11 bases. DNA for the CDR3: TGTGCCAGCTCAGAAGGGGTTAGGAACACTGAAGCTTTCTTT. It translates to CASSEGVRNTEAFF.

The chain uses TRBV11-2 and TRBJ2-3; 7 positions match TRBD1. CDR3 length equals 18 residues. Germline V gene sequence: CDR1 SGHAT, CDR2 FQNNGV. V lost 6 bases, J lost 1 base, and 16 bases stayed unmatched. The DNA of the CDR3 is TGTGCCAGCAGTTACCGCAGCTTAGGACAGGTTCGCACAGATACGCAGTATTTT. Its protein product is CASSYRSLGQVRTDTQYF.

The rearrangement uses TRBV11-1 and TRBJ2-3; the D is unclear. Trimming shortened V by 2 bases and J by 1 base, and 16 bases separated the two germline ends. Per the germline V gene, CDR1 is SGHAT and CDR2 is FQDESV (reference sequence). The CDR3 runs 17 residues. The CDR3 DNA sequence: TGTGCCAGCAGCTTACTCCCCACTTGGTCTGGCACAGATACGCAGTATTTT. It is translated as CASSLLPTWSGTDTQYF.

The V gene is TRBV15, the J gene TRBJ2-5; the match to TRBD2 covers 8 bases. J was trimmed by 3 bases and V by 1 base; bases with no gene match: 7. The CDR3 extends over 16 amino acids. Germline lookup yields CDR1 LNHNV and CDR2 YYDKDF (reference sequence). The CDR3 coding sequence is TGTGCCACCAGCAGAGGGCCGGGACTAGGGGAAGAGACCCAGTACTTC. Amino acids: CATSRGPGLGEETQYF.

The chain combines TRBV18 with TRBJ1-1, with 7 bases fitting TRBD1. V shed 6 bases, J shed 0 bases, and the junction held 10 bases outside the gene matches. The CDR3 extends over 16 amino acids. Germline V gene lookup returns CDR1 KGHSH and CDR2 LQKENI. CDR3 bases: TGTGCCAGCTCCGAGCGACAGGGAACTATGAACACTGAAGCTTTCTTT. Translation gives CASSERQGTMNTEAFF.

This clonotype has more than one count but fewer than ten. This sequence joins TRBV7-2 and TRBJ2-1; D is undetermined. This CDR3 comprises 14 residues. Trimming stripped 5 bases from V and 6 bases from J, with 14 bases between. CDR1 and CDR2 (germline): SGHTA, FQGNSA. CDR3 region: CASSALRSINEQFF. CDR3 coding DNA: TGTGCCAGCAGCGCCCTCCGAAGTATCAATGAGCAGTTCTTC. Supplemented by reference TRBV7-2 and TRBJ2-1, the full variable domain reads GAGVSQSPSNKVTEKGKDVELRCDPISGHTALYWYRQSLGQGLEFLIYFQGNSAPDKSGLPSDRFSAERTGGSVSTLTIQRTQQEDSAVYLCASSALRSINEQFFGPGTRLTVL.

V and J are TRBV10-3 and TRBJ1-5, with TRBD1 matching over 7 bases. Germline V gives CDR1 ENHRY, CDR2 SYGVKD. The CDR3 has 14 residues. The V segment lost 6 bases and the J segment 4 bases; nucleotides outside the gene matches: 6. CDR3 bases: TGTGCCATCAGCGAAAGGGGGCGGAATCAGCCCCAGCATTTT. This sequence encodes CAISERGRNQPQHF.

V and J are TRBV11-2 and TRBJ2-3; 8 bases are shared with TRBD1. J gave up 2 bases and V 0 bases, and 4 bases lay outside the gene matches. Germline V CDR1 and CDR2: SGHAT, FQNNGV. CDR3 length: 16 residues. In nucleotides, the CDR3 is TGTGCCAGCAGCTTAGAACCGACAGGGGCCACAGATACGCAGTATTTT. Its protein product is CASSLEPTGATDTQYF.

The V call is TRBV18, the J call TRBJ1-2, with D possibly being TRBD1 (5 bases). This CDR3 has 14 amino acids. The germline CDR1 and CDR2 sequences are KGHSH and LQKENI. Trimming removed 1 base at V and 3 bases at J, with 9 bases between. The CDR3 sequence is CASSPRAGDYGYTF. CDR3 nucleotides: TGTGCCAGCTCACCACGCGCGGGGGACTATGGCTACACCTTC.

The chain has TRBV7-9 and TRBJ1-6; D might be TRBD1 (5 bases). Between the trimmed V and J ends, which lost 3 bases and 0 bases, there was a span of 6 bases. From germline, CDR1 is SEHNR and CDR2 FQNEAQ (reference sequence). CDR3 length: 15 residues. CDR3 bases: TGTGCCAGCAGCTTCGACAGCTCCTATAATTCACCCCTCCACTTT. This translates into CASSFDSSYNSPLHF.

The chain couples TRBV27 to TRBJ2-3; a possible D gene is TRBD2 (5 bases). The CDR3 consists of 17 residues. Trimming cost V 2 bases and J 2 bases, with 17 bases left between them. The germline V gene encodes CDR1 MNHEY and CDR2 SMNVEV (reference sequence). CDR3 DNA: TGTGCCAGCAGTTTACGAGGGCTCCAACAACCCACAGATACGCAGTATTTT. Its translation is CASSLRGLQQPTDTQYF.

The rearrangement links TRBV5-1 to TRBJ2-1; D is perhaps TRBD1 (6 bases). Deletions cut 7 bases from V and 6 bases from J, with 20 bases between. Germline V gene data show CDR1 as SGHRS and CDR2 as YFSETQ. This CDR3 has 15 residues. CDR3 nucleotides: TGCGCCAGCGGTCTTACGGGGACACCCTCCAATGAGCAGTTCTTC. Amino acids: CASGLTGTPSNEQFF.